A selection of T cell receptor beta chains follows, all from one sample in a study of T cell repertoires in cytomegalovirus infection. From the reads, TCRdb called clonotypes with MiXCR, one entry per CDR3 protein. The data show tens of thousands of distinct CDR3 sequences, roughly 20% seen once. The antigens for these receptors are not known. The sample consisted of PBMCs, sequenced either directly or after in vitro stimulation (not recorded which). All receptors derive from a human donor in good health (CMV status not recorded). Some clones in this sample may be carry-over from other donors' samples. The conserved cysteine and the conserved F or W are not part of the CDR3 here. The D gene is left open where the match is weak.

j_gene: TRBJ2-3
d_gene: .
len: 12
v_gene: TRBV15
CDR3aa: ATSRARSTDTQY

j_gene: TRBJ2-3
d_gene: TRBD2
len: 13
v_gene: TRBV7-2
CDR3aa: ASSPPGLAGDTQY

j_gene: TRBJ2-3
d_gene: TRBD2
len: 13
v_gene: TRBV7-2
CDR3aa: ASSSLAGGTDTQY

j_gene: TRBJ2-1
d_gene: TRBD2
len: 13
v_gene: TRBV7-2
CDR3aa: ASSPAGGSYNEQF

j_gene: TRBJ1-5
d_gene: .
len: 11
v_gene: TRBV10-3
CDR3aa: AISESFREPQH

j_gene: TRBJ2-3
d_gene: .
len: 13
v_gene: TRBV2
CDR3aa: ASSPWRGSTDTQY

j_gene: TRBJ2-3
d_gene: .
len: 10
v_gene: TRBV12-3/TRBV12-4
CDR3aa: ASSEAADTQY

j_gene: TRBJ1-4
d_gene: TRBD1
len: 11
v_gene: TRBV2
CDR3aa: ASRGEGAWKLF

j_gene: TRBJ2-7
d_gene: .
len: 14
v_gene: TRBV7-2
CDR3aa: ASSPHPRGAKGEQY

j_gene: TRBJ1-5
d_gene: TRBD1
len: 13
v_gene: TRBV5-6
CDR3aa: ASSRLGTGNQPQH

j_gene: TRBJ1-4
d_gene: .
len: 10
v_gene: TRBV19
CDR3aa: ASRPVGGGLF

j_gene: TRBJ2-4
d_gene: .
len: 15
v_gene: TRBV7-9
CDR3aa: ASSSSLALKDKNIQY

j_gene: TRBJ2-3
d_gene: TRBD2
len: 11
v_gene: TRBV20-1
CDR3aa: SASGGAADTQY

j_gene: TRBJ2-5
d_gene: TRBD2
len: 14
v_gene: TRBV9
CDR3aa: ASSVAGTSGQETQY

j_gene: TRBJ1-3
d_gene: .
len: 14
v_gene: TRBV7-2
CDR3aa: ASSGRASNSGNTIY

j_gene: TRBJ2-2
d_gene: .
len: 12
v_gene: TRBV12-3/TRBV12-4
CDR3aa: ASSLYGNTGELF

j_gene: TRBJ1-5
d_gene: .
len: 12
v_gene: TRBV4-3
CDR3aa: ASSQGLINQPQH

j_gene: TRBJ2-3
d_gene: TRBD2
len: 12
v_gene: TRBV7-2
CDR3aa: ASSLSREADTQY

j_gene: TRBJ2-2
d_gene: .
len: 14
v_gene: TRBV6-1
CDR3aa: ASSVWAGANTGELF

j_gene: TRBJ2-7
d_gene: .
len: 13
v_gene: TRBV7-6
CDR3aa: ASSEGDPQIYEQY

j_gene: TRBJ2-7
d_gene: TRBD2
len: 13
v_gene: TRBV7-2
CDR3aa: ASSLNAGVSYEQY

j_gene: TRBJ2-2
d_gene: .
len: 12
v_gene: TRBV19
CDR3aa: ASSRESITGELF

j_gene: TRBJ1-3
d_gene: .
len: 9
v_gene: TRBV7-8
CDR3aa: ASSLGDSIY

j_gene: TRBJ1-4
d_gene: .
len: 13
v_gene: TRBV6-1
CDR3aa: ASSIWTGLSEKLF

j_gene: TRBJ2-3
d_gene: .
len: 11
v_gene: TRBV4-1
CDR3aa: ASSQQGTDTQY

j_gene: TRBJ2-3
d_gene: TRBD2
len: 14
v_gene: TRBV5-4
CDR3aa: ASTPGLAEHTDTQY

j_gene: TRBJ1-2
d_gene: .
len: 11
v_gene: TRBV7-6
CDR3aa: ASSLGNYYGYT

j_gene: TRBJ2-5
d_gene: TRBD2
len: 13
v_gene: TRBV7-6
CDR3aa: ASSSRGSGTETQY

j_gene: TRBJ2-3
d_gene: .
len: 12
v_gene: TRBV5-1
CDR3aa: ASSLALGTDTQY

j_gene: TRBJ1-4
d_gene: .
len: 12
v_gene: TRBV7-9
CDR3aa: ARLLKGLNEKLF

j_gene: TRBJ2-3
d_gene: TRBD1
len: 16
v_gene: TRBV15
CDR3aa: ATSRETGTGVPTDTQY

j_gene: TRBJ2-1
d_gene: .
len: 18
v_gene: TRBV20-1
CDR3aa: SASGPARVGGGSSYNEQF

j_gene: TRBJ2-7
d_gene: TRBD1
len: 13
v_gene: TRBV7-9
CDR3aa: ASSLGQGPSYEQY

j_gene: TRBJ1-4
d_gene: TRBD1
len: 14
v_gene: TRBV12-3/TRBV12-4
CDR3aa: ASTRGTGANNEKLF

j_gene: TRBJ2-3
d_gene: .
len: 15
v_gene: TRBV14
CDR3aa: ASSPLGQTSLGDTQY

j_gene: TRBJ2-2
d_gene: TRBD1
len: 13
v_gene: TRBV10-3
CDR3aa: AITGGPSDTGELF

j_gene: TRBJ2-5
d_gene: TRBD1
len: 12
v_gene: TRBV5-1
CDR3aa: ASSYGQGTETQY

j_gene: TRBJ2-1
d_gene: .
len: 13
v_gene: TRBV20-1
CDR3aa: SARDPARQYNEQF

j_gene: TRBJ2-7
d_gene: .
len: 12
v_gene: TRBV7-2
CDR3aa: ASSPRGGVHEQY

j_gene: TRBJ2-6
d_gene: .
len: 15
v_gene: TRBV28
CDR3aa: ASSFGHPPTGANVLT

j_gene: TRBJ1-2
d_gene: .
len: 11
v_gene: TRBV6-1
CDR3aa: ASSVQAPGGYT

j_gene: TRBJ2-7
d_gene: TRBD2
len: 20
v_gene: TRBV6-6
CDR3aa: ASTRGGQLPGLAGVIPYEQY

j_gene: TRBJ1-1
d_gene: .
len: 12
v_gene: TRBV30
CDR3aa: AWSQDSGGTEAF

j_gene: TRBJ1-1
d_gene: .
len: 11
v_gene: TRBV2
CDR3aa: ASISFGGTEAF

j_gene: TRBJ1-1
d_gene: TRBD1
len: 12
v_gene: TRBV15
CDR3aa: ATSRVSTGGKAF

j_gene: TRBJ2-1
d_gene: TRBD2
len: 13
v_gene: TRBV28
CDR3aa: ASGLLAVSYNEQF

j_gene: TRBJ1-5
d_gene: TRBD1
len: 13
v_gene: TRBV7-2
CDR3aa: ASSTRGPGNQPQH

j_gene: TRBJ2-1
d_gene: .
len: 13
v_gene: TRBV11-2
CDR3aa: ASSLAGSGTVEQF

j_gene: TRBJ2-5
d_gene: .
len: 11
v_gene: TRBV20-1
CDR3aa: SAGPGFGETQY

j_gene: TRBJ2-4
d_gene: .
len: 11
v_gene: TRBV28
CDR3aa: ASRAVDKNIQY

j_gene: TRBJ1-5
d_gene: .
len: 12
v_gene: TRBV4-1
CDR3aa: ASSRLGTNQPQH